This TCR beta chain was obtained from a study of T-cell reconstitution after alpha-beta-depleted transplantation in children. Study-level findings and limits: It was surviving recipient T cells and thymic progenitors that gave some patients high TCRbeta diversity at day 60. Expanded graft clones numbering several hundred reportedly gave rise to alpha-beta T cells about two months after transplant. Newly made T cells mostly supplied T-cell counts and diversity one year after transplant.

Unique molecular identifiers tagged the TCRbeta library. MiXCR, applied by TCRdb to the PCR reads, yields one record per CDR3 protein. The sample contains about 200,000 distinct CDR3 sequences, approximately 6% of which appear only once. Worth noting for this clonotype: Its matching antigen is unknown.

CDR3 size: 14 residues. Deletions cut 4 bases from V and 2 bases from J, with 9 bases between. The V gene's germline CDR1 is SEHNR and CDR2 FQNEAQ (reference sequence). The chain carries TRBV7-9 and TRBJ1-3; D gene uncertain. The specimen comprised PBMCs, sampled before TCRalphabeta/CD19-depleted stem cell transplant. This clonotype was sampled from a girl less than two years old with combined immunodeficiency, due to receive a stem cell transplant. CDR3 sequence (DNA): TGTGCCAGCAGCTCCTCAGACGCTGGAAACACCATATATTTT. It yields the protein CASSSSDAGNTIYF.